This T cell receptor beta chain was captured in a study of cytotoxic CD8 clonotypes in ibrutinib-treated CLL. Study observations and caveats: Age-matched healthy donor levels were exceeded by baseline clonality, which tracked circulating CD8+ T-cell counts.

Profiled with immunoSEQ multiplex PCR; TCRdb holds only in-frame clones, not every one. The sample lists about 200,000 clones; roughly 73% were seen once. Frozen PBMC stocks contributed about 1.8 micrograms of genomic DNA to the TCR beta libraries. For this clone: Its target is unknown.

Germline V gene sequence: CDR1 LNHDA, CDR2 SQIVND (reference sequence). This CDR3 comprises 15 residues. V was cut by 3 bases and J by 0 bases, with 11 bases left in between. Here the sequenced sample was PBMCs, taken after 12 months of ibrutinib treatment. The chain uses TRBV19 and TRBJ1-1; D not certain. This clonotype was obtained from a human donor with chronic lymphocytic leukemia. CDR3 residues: CASSIPRPMNTEAFF. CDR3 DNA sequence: TGTGCCAGTAGTATTCCCAGGCCGATGAACACTGAAGCTTTCTTT.